This is a list of T cell receptor beta chains from one sample in a study of control samples from healthy donors and cancer patients. Generated by immunoSEQ multiplex PCR, the TCRdb table keeps only in-frame clones and is missing some. This table has 150,000 or so clones, approximately 93% appearing once. Sequenced input: blood. These receptors were collected from a man aged 18 to 29 in good health. Each CDR3 is given with its conserved first and last residue. A D gene is named only where the DNA matches it firmly. Some rows have no size entry. The others give once, few or many, or a class for an expanded clone.

D gene,V gene,clone size,J gene,CDR3 DNA,CDR3 protein
NA,TRBV6-2/TRBV6-3,once,TRBJ1-2,TGTGCCAGCAGCCCTGACAGAAATGGCTACACCTTC,CASSPDRNGYTF
NA,TRBV12-3/TRBV12-4,NA,TRBJ1-5,TGTGCCAGCAGGCGCTCATCCGATCAGCCCCAGCATTTT,CASRRSSDQPQHF
NA,TRBV2,NA,TRBJ2-4,TGTGCCAGCAGCCCCTACAGGGCGCTGGGGGAAAACATTCAGTACTTC,CASSPYRALGENIQYF
NA,TRBV6-2/TRBV6-3,NA,TRBJ2-5,TGTGCCAGCAGTTACTATCCGGGGGAGACCCAGTACTTC,CASSYYPGETQYF
NA,TRBV10-1,NA,TRBJ2-7,TGCGCCAGCAGTGAGTCTCGGGGGATGGACGAGCAGTACTTC,CASSESRGMDEQYF
NA,TRBV7-6,NA,TRBJ2-1,TGTGCCAGCAGCTTAGCCTCTACAGGGTACAATGAGCAGTTCTTC,CASSLASTGYNEQFF
NA,TRBV15,NA,TRBJ2-1,TGTGCCACCAGCTCCTCCGGCGGGGTTCAGTACAATGAGCAGTTCTTC,CATSSSGGVQYNEQFF
NA,TRBV7-9,NA,TRBJ2-7,TGTGCCAGCAGCTCCGTCTTAGAAAGCGAGCAGTACTTC,CASSSVLESEQYF
NA,TRBV4-1,NA,TRBJ2-2,TGCGCCAGCAGCCAAGATATTAGGGGAACGGGGAGGGAGCTGTTTTTT,CASSQDIRGTGRELFF
NA,TRBV25-1,NA,TRBJ2-3,TGTGCCAGCAGCGCCTGGCAGGACCCAGATACGCAGTATTTT,CASSAWQDPDTQYF